Below are 18 T cell receptor beta chains sequenced from a single sample in a study of sequential checkpoint blockade in melanoma. Treatment: randomized to nivolumab then ipilimumab (arm A) or the reverse (arm B). Libraries were prepared by immunoSEQ multiplex PCR; TCRdb keeps only in-frame clonotypes and omits some of them. This table holds about 8,400 clones, 90% found once. This material consisted of CD8+ T cells sorted from blood (inferred from file names), taken from a patient given nivolumab and ipilimumab in sequence. These receptors came from a human donor with melanoma.

The rearrangement uses TRBV5-6 and TRBJ2-7; possibly TRBD1 for D (5 bases). The CDR3 sequence is 14 residues long. Germline V gene data show CDR1 as SGHDT and CDR2 as YYEEEE. The V and J ends lost 0 bases and 2 bases respectively, with 9 bases between them. CDR3 residues: CASSLGQGAYEQYF. CDR3 in DNA: TGTGCCAGCAGCTTGGGCCAGGGCGCCTACGAGCAGTACTTC.

The CDR3 DNA reads TGCGCCAGCAGCCAGACTAGTAATTACGAGCAGTACTTC. It specifies CASSQTSNYEQYF. This chain links TRBV4-1 with TRBJ2-7; D might be TRBD2 (6 bases). The CDR3 covers 13 residues. In germline, CDR1 is MGHRA, CDR2 YSYEKL. Trimming removed 3 bases from V and 4 bases from J, with 10 bases in between.

V is TRBV2 and J is TRBJ2-3, with 7 bases that match TRBD1. With V trimmed by 4 bases and J by 4 bases, 8 bases remained unmatched. Germline CDR1 SNHLY, CDR2 FYNNEI. The CDR3 has 15 residues. The CDR3 region is CASSAWAGGADTQYF. CDR3 DNA sequence: TGTGCCAGCAGTGCTTGGGCAGGGGGAGCAGATACGCAGTATTTT.

The V call is TRBV4-2, the J call TRBJ1-2; D is uncertain. Trimming left V 1 base short and J 6 bases short, with 15 bases between. The CDR3 runs 15 residues. Germline V CDR1 and CDR2: LGHNA, YNFKEQ. Written as DNA, the CDR3 is TGTGCCAGCAGCCAAGTCCCAGGCGGGCCGGATGGCTACACCTTC. Protein product: CASSQVPGGPDGYTF.

Here the CDR3 DNA reads TGTGCCAGCAGTAATAGACAGGGGGCGGTTCGCACTGAAGCTTTCTTT. Translated, it gives CASSNRQGAVRTEAFF. J is TRBJ1-1 and V is TRBV2, with 10 bases matching TRBD1. CDR1 and CDR2 from the germline V gene are SNHLY and FYNNEI. With V trimmed by 5 bases and J by 4 bases, 10 bases remained unmatched. The CDR3 sequence is 16 residues long.

The chain couples TRBV21-1 to TRBJ1-5; TRBD1 is the table's D call, not checked against the DNA. TRBV21-1 has pseudogene status. This CDR3 is built from 15 residues. CDR3 nucleotide sequence: TGTGCCAGCAGCGCCCCTTACAGGGTTGATCAGCCCCAGCATTTT. Translated: CASSAPYRVDQPQHF.

The chain has TRBV28 and TRBJ2-1, with 13 nucleotides matching TRBD2. Per germline, CDR1 MDHEN and CDR2 SYDVKM. The ends lost 3 bases at V and 9 bases at J; junction bases unmatched: 8. There are 16 residues in the CDR3. DNA for the CDR3: TGTGCCAGCAGTTTCCCCGGACTAGCGGGAGAAGGTGAGCAGTTCTTC. Protein sequence: CASSFPGLAGEGEQFF.

The V and J genes are TRBV4-1 and TRBJ2-7; 10 bases line up with TRBD1. V gave up 3 bases and J gave up 4 bases; unmatched junction bases: 9. This CDR3 has 16 amino acids. Germline CDR1 is MGHRA and CDR2 is YSYEKL. CDR3 DNA sequence: TGCGCCAGCAGCCAGGCTGGGCCGGGACAGGGGTACGAGCAGTACTTC. It translates to CASSQAGPGQGYEQYF.

The chain recombines TRBV19 with TRBJ2-7; 7 bases are a match to TRBD1. CDR3 size: 15 residues. Losses at the gene ends were 5 bases for V and 2 bases for J; bases not matched to a gene: 9. Germline-derived CDR1 and CDR2 are LNHDA and SQIVND (reference sequence). This CDR3 is CASSFGRDSAYEQYF. DNA for the CDR3: TGTGCCAGTAGTTTCGGACGGGACAGTGCCTACGAGCAGTACTTC.

The chain recombines TRBV7-8 with TRBJ1-1; D gene ambiguous. Germline CDR1 reads SGHVS; CDR2 reads FQNEAQ. Trimming pared 5 bases from V and 3 bases from J, leaving 13 bases between. This CDR3 comprises 14 residues. CDR3 sequence (DNA): TGTGCCAGCAGCAAAACCGTTCGGGACACTGAAGCTTTCTTT. It yields the protein CASSKTVRDTEAFF.

The gene calls are TRBV2 and TRBJ1-1, with D perhaps TRBD1 (5 bases). The length of the CDR3 is 11 residues. V shed 8 bases and J shed 4 bases, with 8 bases lying between them. In germline, CDR1 is SNHLY, CDR2 FYNNEI. The CDR3: CASGAATEAFF. The CDR3 nucleotides read TGTGCCAGCGGGGCTGCCACTGAAGCTTTCTTT.

The J gene is TRBJ2-1, the V gene TRBV9, with D possibly matching TRBD2 (5 bases). The CDR3 consists of 17 residues. CDR1 is SGDLS and CDR2 is YYNGEE in the germline V gene. V gave up 1 base and J gave up 8 bases, with 22 bases separating them. For the CDR3, the DNA is TGTGCCAGCAGCGTACCGAATAACGGAGGACGCCGTCATGAGCAGTTCTTC. This encodes CASSVPNNGGRRHEQFF.

The chain has TRBV7-2 and TRBJ2-2; maybe TRBD2 (6 bases). This CDR3 has 13 residues. Germline loops: CDR1 SGHTA, CDR2 FQGNSA. V shed 1 base and J shed 9 bases, with 9 bases lying between them. The CDR3, as DNA: TGTGCCAGCAGCTTAGGGGGACTTCGGGAGCTGTTTTTT. Protein product: CASSLGGLRELFF.

The chain carries TRBV7-3 and TRBJ2-7; D gene ambiguous. CDR3 size: 15 residues. Trimming took 2 bases from V and 3 from J, leaving 14 bases between them. The germline gives CDR1 SGHTA, CDR2 FQGTGA. The CDR3 nucleotides read TGTGCCAGCAGCTTAGGCTACAGCCCAAACTACGAGCAGTACTTC. It specifies CASSLGYSPNYEQYF. Combining the CDR3 with reference TRBV7-3 and TRBJ2-7 gives the whole variable domain GAGVSQTPSNKVTEKGKYVELRCDPISGHTALYWYRQSLGQGPEFLIYFQGTGAADDSGLPNDRFFAVRPEGSVSTLKIQRTERGDSAVYLCASSLGYSPNYEQYFGPGTRLTVT.

The J gene is TRBJ1-2, the V gene TRBV7-9, with TRBD1 matching over 9 bases. The CDR3 is 13 residues long. In germline, CDR1 is SEHNR, CDR2 FQNEAQ (reference sequence). V dropped 5 bases and J dropped 4; count of bases not matched to a gene: 2. DNA of the CDR3: TGTGCCAGCAGCGGGACAGGGCTCTATGGCTACACCTTC. It translates to CASSGTGLYGYTF.

The V and J genes are TRBV2 and TRBJ2-7; possible D gene TRBD1, 5 bases. This CDR3 region has 14 residues. Per germline, CDR1 SNHLY and CDR2 FYNNEI. The ends were cut back, 6 bases at V and 0 bases at J, with 12 bases in the middle. The CDR3 coding sequence is TGTGCCAGCAGCGACAGTTCCAGCTCCTACGAGCAGTACTTC. It specifies CASSDSSSSYEQYF.

This clone was found once. CDR3 protein: CASSLSAGMFYEQYF. CDR3 in DNA: TGTGCCAGCAGTTTATCCGCAGGGATGTTTTACGAGCAGTACTTC. The chain employs TRBV27 and TRBJ2-7; D may be TRBD1 (5 bases). The CDR3 runs 15 residues. Germline V CDR1 and CDR2: MNHEY, SMNVEV (reference sequence). V lost 0 bases, J lost 4 bases, and 13 bases lay in between.

The chain combines TRBV27 with TRBJ1-5; D is possibly TRBD1 (5 bases). Trimming left V 1 base short and J 6 bases short, with 7 bases between. CDR3 length equals 13 residues. The germline CDR1 and CDR2 sequences are MNHEY and SMNVEV (reference sequence). DNA for the CDR3: TGTGCCAGCAGTTTATGGGGGGGTCAGCCCCAGCATTTT. Translating it yields CASSLWGGQPQHF.